This T cell receptor (beta chain) was sequenced in a study of radiation and T cells in renal cell carcinoma. Points from the study as a whole: Without pretreatment biopsies, baseline tumor clonotype presence was undetermined. From baseline, blood top tumor clonotypes peaked at 2 weeks post-radiation.

Time point: blood 4 weeks post-SBRT, at nephrectomy. As for treatment: 15 Gy SBRT to primary tumor, nephrectomy 4 weeks later. Nephrectomy followed 15 Gy stereotactic body radiation by 4 weeks. Clear cell pathology was present in this patient's renal cell carcinoma. Concerning this clone: Its matching antigen is unknown.

The method was immunoSEQ multiplex PCR; TCRdb's version includes in-frame clones alone and lacks a portion of them. The sample includes fewer than 45,000 clones, about 84% seen only once; the top ten take 25% to 30%. The sequencing used blood, collected from a patient whose treatment included radiotherapy and nephrectomy. This receptor was obtained from a woman between 65 and 79 years old with renal cell carcinoma.

The CDR3 spells CASRALLNTEAFF. The CDR3, as DNA: TGTGCCAGTCGGGCCTTACTAAACACTGAAGCTTTCTTT. The chain couples TRBV19 to TRBJ1-1, with D hard to call. Germline loops: CDR1 LNHDA, CDR2 SQIVND (reference sequence). V was shortened by 8 bases and J by 2 bases, with 12 bases between the two germline ends. CDR3 length equals 13 residues.